The 28 T cell receptor beta chains listed next were all sequenced from one sample in a study of T cells in localized non-small cell lung cancer. Sequencing was performed with immunoSEQ multiplex PCR; in TCRdb, only in-frame clones are kept and a portion is missing. Found here are about 51,000 clones, about 86% of them singletons; the top ten hold about 15%. Source: peripheral blood mononuclear cells, taken before any cancer treatment. These receptors originate from a man between 40 and 75 years old with stage III lung adenocarcinoma.

The sample holds a few counts of this clone. This chain links TRBV5-1 with TRBJ2-2; D unclear. The CDR3 is 15 residues long. Germline lookup yields CDR1 SGHRS and CDR2 YFSETQ. Trimming took off 0 bases at V and 1 base at J, with 7 bases between the two ends. The CDR3 loop reads CASSLDQLNTGELFF. In DNA form, the CDR3 reads TGCGCCAGCAGCTTGGACCAGTTGAACACCGGGGAGCTGTTTTTT.

The V call is TRBV19, the J call TRBJ1-1, with D possibly being TRBD1 (5 bases). V was trimmed by 0 bases and J by 11 bases, leaving 10 bases between them. The CDR3 totals 12 residues. Germline CDR1 and CDR2: LNHDA and SQIVND (reference sequence). The chain's CDR3 is CASSIEGRAAFF. The CDR3 DNA reads TGTGCCAGTAGTATAGAAGGCAGGGCGGCTTTCTTT.

This clone was seen once. The chain links TRBV9 to TRBJ1-6, with 7 positions matching TRBD1. V dropped 3 bases and J dropped 5; count of bases not matched to a gene: 17. From germline, CDR1 is SGDLS and CDR2 YYNGEE. CDR3 length: 19 amino acids. In DNA form, the CDR3 reads TGTGCCAGCAGCGCCCCAGAGACAGGGTGGTATTGGAATAATTCACCCCTCCACTTT. Translated, it gives CASSAPETGWYWNNSPLHF.

Only a few counts were recorded for this clone. The rearrangement uses TRBV10-3 and TRBJ2-3; TRBD2 aligns across 14 bases. The CDR3 length is 17 residues. The germline gives CDR1 ENHRY, CDR2 SYGVKD. The V segment lost 7 bases and the J segment 5 bases; nucleotides outside the gene matches: 11. CDR3 bases: TGTGCCATCAACGCTCCGACTAGCGGGGGGGTCGGAGATACGCAGTATTTT. It translates to CAINAPTSGGVGDTQYF.

This chain joins TRBV7-8 and TRBJ2-2; maybe TRBD1 (6 bases). The V gene's germline CDR1 is SGHVS and CDR2 FQNEAQ. V was clipped by 5 bases and J by 0 bases, with 13 bases between them. The CDR3 length is 16 residues. The CDR3 region has the DNA TGTGCCAGCAGCGCCTACAGGGTTTCGAACACCGGGGAGCTGTTTTTT. It is translated as CASSAYRVSNTGELFF.

This clone occurred a few times. CDR3 loop: CASSTHGIDRTRDYTF. DNA for the CDR3: TGTGCCAGTAGTACCCACGGCATAGACAGGACCAGGGACTACACCTTC. The chain links TRBV19 to TRBJ1-2, with D possibly matching TRBD1 (6 bases). The CDR3 sequence is 16 residues long. V lost 4 bases and J 10 bases, leaving 25 bases between the germline ends. The V gene's germline CDR1 is LNHDA and CDR2 SQIVND (reference sequence).

The rearrangement links TRBV7-6 to TRBJ2-7; unclear D gene. Deletions cut 2 bases from V and 3 bases from J, with 8 bases between. The CDR3 has 13 amino acids. Germline-derived CDR1 and CDR2 are SGHVS and FNYEAQ. This CDR3 reads CASSLNTHYEQYF. Here the CDR3 DNA reads TGTGCCAGCAGCTTAAACACACACTACGAGCAGTACTTC.

The sample holds one count of this clone. The genes are TRBV6-1 and TRBJ2-1; 10 bases line up with TRBD2. The CDR3 has 15 residues. Germline V gene lookup returns CDR1 MNHNS and CDR2 SASEGT. V shed 6 bases, J shed 2 bases, and the junction held 4 bases outside the gene matches. CDR3 in DNA: TGTGCCAGCAGCAGTACTAGCGGGGCCTACAATGAGCAGTTCTTC. It is translated as CASSSTSGAYNEQFF.

As regards this clone: A junction end diverges from the germline sequence, so it may reflect a read error. This chain links TRBV6-1 with TRBJ1-4; TRBD1 matches at 8 bases. This CDR3 has 15 amino acids. Germline values: CDR1 MNHNS, CDR2 SASEGT. CDR3 bases: TGTGCCATCAGTAAAGGGACGGGGGACAGGGAAAAACTGTTTTTT. This gives the protein CAISKGTGDREKLFF.

This chain links TRBV4-1 with TRBJ2-5; 7 bases agree with TRBD1. Trimming removed 1 base from V and 4 bases from J; junction bases left unmatched: 6. The CDR3 is made up of 15 amino acids. CDR1 is MGHRA and CDR2 is YSYEKL in the germline V gene. CDR3 loop: CASSQARQGVETQYF. The CDR3 DNA reads as TGCGCCAGCAGCCAAGCGAGACAGGGAGTAGAGACCCAGTACTTC.

The chain is built from TRBV13 and TRBJ2-4, with D possibly matching TRBD1 (5 bases). CDR3 size: 16 residues. Germline-derived CDR1 and CDR2 are PRHDT and FYEKMQ (reference sequence). V was cut by 0 bases and J by 9 bases, with 18 bases left in between. The CDR3 protein is CASSLGLGRDIAIQYF. CDR3 in DNA: TGTGCCAGCAGCTTAGGCTTAGGCAGGGATATTGCCATTCAGTACTTC.

This chain uses TRBV7-3 with TRBJ2-5; TRBD1 matches 7 bases. Germline CDR1 is SGHTA and CDR2 is FQGTGA. CDR3 length: 14 residues. V lost 4 bases to trimming and J lost 2 bases; unmatched junction nucleotides: 4. In DNA, the CDR3 is TGTGCCAGCAGCTCCACAGGGGCACAAGAGACCCAGTACTTC. Protein: CASSSTGAQETQYF.

The V call is TRBV11-2, the J call TRBJ2-6, with D perhaps given as TRBD1 or TRBD2 (5 bases each). The CDR3 has 17 residues. The germline V and J ends were trimmed by 4 bases and 0 bases, with 13 bases remaining between them. Germline V gene data show CDR1 as SGHAT and CDR2 as FQNNGV. CDR3 protein: CASSYGGTHSGANVLTF. In DNA, the CDR3 is TGTGCCAGCAGCTACGGTGGGACCCACTCTGGGGCCAACGTCCTGACTTTC.

The CDR3 DNA sequence: TGCGCCAGCAGCCAAGTGGGACAGGGATATGGCTACACCTTC. It is translated as CASSQVGQGYGYTF. The chain combines TRBV4-1 with TRBJ1-2; 9 bases are shared with TRBD1. Germline values: CDR1 MGHRA, CDR2 YSYEKL. Trimming removed 1 base from V and 5 bases from J; junction bases left unmatched: 2. The CDR3 spans 14 residues.

The J gene is TRBJ2-1, the V gene TRBV19, with 8 bases lining up with TRBD2. The CDR3 sequence is 15 residues long. J gave up 4 bases and V 7 bases, and 9 bases lay outside the gene matches. Germline V lookup: CDR1 LNHDA, CDR2 SQIVND (reference sequence). The CDR3 sequence: CASTPQRGSYNEQFF. Here the CDR3 DNA reads TGTGCCAGTACCCCCCAGCGGGGGTCTTACAATGAGCAGTTCTTC.

The chain uses TRBV5-1 and TRBJ2-1, with 14 bases identical to TRBD2. The V gene's germline CDR1 is SGHRS and CDR2 YFSETQ. This CDR3 is 15 amino acids long. The trim removed 7 bases at V and 9 bases at J, leaving 9 bases unmatched. The CDR3 coding sequence is TGCGCCAGCGGAAAGACTAGCGGGGGGGCCGGTGAGCAGTTCTTC. This codes for CASGKTSGGAGEQFF.

The gene calls are TRBV19 and TRBJ1-2; no definite D call. CDR1 LNHDA and CDR2 SQIVND come from the germline V gene (reference sequence). The V end was cut by 5 bases, the J end by 0 bases, with 13 bases between. The CDR3 is made up of 15 amino acids. The CDR3 nucleotides read TGTGCCAGTAGTCTTGGCAGAGGTGCTAACTATGGCTACACCTTC. Its protein product is CASSLGRGANYGYTF.

The chain recombines TRBV5-8 with TRBJ2-5; D may match TRBD1 or TRBD2 (5 bases each). The CDR3 has 14 amino acids. V was cut by 3 bases and J by 4 bases, with 13 bases left in between. The germline V gene has CDR1 SGHTS and CDR2 YDEGEE. The DNA of the CDR3 is TGTGCCAGCAGCTCACCGGGGACGAGAGAGACCCAGTACTTC. Its protein is CASSSPGTRETQYF.

This rearrangement joins TRBV7-1 to TRBJ2-7, with 11 bases identical to TRBD2. TRBV7-1 is placed among ORFs of uncertain function. J was trimmed by 3 bases and V by 5 bases; bases with no gene match: 3. The CDR3 loop spans 14 amino acids. CDR3 sequence reads: CASSPSGGLYEQYF. The DNA for the CDR3 is TGTGCCAGCAGCCCTAGCGGGGGGCTCTACGAGCAGTACTTC.

The rearrangement links TRBV2 to TRBJ2-7; 9 bases agree with TRBD1. Losses at the gene ends were 3 bases for V and 6 bases for J; bases not matched to a gene: 6. This CDR3 region has 14 residues. CDR1 is SNHLY and CDR2 is FYNNEI in the germline V gene. The CDR3 bases are TGTGCCAGCAGTGATTGGGACAGGGTAGGCGAGCAGTACTTC. As protein: CASSDWDRVGEQYF.

This clone has only a few counts. The rearrangement links TRBV27 to TRBJ2-3; TRBD2 aligns across 10 bases. This CDR3 contains 15 residues. Germline values: CDR1 MNHEY, CDR2 SMNVEV (reference sequence). The J segment lost 3 bases and the V segment lost 2 bases, leaving 2 bases of the junction unmatched. The CDR3, as DNA: TGTGCCAGCAGTTTAGCACTAGCGGGGACAGATACGCAGTATTTT. The encoded protein is CASSLALAGTDTQYF.

CDR3 sequence: CASTSQQGNYGYTF. The CDR3 region has the DNA TGTGCCAGCACCTCCCAACAGGGCAACTATGGCTACACCTTC. The rearrangement joins TRBV6-5 to TRBJ1-2; possibly TRBD1 for D (6 bases). The germline V and J ends were trimmed by 7 bases and 2 bases, with 14 bases remaining between them. The length of the CDR3 is 14 residues. From germline, CDR1 is MNHEY and CDR2 SVGAGI.

The chain employs TRBV6-5 and TRBJ2-5; the match to TRBD2 covers 9 bases. This CDR3 is built from 15 residues. CDR1 and CDR2 (germline): MNHEY, SVGAGI. J lost 5 bases, V lost 2 bases, and 6 bases had no gene match. CDR3 sequence reads: CASSYHSSGMETQYF. In DNA form, the CDR3 reads TGTGCCAGCAGTTACCACTCTAGCGGGATGGAGACCCAGTACTTC.

V is TRBV10-2 and J is TRBJ1-1; D is undetermined. The germline gives CDR1 WSHSY, CDR2 SAAADI. V lost 3 bases and J lost 11, with 16 bases in between. The CDR3 covers 13 residues. The CDR3 nucleotides are TGCGCCAGCAGTGACGGGTTCGGCGTCGAGGCTTTCTTT. Its protein product is CASSDGFGVEAFF.

This clone was seen a single time. V gene TRBV6-6 combines with J gene TRBJ1-2, with a possible D match to TRBD1 (5 bases). The CDR3 extends over 13 amino acids. Germline lookup yields CDR1 MNHNY and CDR2 SVGAGI (reference sequence). Trimming stripped 6 bases from V and 8 bases from J, with 16 bases between. The CDR3 DNA reads TGTGCCAGCAGGGGAGCCGGGACGGGGGGCTACACCTTC. Its translation: CASRGAGTGGYTF.

J is TRBJ1-1 and V is TRBV2; a weak D match, TRBD1 (5 bases). This CDR3 has 13 residues. Trimming removed 7 bases from V and 11 bases from J, with 20 bases in between. Per the germline V gene, CDR1 is SNHLY and CDR2 is FYNNEI. The CDR3 DNA sequence: TGTGCCAGCATCTCAGGGACGGCTCTAAGGGCTTTCTTT. Residues: CASISGTALRAFF.

This chain uses TRBV30 with TRBJ1-2, with 9 nucleotides matching TRBD1. Germline V gene lookup returns CDR1 GTSNPN and CDR2 SVGIG (reference sequence). The CDR3 sequence is 17 residues long. The ends lost 0 bases at V and 3 bases at J; junction bases unmatched: 11. The CDR3 loop is CAWSVFGQGIEDYGYTF. CDR3 nucleotides: TGTGCCTGGAGTGTGTTCGGACAGGGGATCGAGGACTATGGCTACACCTTC.

The count of this clone is one. This chain joins TRBV9 and TRBJ2-1, with 9 bases identical to TRBD2. The germline gives CDR1 SGDLS, CDR2 YYNGEE. After removal of 4 bases from V and 6 bases from J, the junction contained 11 bases not matched to a gene. CDR3 length: 16 residues. CDR3 DNA sequence: TGTGCCAGCAGCTTAGACGGTGCGGGGGGGCTCAATGAGCAGTTCTTC. This gives the protein CASSLDGAGGLNEQFF. The full variable domain, in which reference TRBV9 and TRBJ2-1 provide the parts outside the CDR3, is DSGVTQTPKHLITATGQRVTLRCSPRSGDLSVYWYQQSLDQGLQFLIQYYNGEERAKGNILERFSAQQFPDLHSELNLSSLELGDSALYFCASSLDGAGGLNEQFFGPGTRLTVL.